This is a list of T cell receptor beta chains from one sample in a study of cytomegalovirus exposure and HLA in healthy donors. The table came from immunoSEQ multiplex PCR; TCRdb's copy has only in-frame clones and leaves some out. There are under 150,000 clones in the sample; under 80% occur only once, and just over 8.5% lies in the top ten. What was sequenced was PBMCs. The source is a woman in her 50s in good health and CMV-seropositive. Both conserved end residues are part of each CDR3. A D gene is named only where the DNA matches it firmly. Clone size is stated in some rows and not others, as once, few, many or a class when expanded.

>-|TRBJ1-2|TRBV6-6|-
CASSPTTGNYGYTF
TGTGCCAGCAGCCCAACTACAGGGAACTATGGCTACACCTTC
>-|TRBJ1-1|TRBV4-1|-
CASSHPLRGRTNTEAFF
TGCGCCAGCAGCCACCCCCTCAGGGGTAGAACGAACACTGAAGCTTTCTTT
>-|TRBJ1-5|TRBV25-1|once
CASSESGNQPQHF
TGTGCCAGCAGTGAATCAGGCAATCAGCCCCAGCATTTT
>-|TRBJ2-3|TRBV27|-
CASHIRAQGGTDTQYF
TGTGCCAGCCACATAAGGGCGCAAGGGGGCACAGATACGCAGTATTTT
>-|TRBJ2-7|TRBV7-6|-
CASSPTGYEQYF
TGTGCCAGCAGCCCCACCGGGTACGAGCAGTACTTC
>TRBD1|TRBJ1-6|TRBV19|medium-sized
CASSTSGTADSPLHF
TGTGCCAGTAGTACCTCCGGGACAGCGGATTCACCCCTCCACTTT
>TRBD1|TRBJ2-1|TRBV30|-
CAWSQDRVTYNEQFF
TGTGCCTGGAGTCAGGACAGGGTCACCTACAATGAGCAGTTCTTC
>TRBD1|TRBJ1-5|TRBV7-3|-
CASSGQGVNQPQHF
TGTGCCAGCAGCGGACAGGGGGTAAATCAGCCCCAGCATTTT
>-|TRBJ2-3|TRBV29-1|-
CSIDTDTQYF
TGCAGCATAGACACAGATACGCAGTATTTT
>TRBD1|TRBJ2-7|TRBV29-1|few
CSGLGQGAYEQYF
TGCAGCGGATTGGGACAGGGGGCTTATGAGCAGTACTTC
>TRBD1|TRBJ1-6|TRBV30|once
CAWSLEQGVSPLHF
TGTGCCTGGAGTTTGGAACAGGGGGTTTCACCCCTCCACTTT
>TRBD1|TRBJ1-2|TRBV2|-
CASTTGTGGPNYGYTF
TGTGCCAGCACCACCGGGACAGGAGGTCCTAACTATGGCTACACCTTC
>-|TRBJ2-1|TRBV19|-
CASSIEAFGYNEQFF
TGTGCCAGTAGTATTGAGGCCTTCGGGTACAATGAGCAGTTCTTC
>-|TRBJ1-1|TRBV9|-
CASSPRGNTEAFF
TGTGCCAGCAGCCCAAGGGGGAACACTGAAGCTTTCTTT
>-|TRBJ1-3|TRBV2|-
CASSDRSSGNTIYF
TGTGCCAGCAGTGATCGGAGCTCTGGAAACACCATATATTTT
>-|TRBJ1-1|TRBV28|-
CASLPLSGGNTEAFF
TGTGCCAGCCTGCCCTTATCGGGGGGAAACACTGAAGCTTTCTTT
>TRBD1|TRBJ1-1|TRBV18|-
CASSPQGDRVAMNTEAFF
TGTGCCAGCTCACCACAAGGGGACAGGGTAGCGATGAACACTGAAGCTTTCTTT
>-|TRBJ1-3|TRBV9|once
CASSPGTSGNTIYF
TGTGCCAGCAGCCCCGGGACATCTGGAAACACCATATATTTT
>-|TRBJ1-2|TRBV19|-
CASSPRGTRGPGYGYTF
TGTGCCAGTAGTCCAAGGGGGACCCGAGGGCCGGGCTATGGCTACACCTTC
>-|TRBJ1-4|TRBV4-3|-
CASSQGGHVNEKLFF
TGCGCCAGCAGCCAAGGGGGGCACGTTAATGAAAAACTGTTTTTT
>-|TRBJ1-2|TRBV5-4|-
CASSLEAPEVYGYTF
TGTGCCAGCAGCTTGGAGGCCCCCGAGGTCTATGGCTACACCTTC
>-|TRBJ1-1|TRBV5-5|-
CASSRGHSNTEAFF
TGTGCCAGCAGCCGGGGACACTCGAACACTGAAGCTTTCTTT
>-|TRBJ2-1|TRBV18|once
CASSPSRGINEQFF
TGTGCCAGCTCACCTTCGCGGGGCATTAATGAGCAGTTCTTC
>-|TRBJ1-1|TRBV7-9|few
CASSLDSTAGNTEAFF
TGTGCCAGCAGCTTAGATTCTACAGCCGGAAACACTGAAGCTTTCTTT
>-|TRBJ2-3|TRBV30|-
CAWMKGAGTDTQYF
TGTGCCTGGATGAAGGGGGCGGGAACAGATACGCAGTATTTT
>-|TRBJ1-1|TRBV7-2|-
CASRLTVSSEAFF
TGTGCCAGCAGACTGACAGTCTCGAGTGAAGCTTTCTTT
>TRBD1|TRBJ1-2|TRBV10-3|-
CAIRGDRDDGYTF
TGTGCCATCAGGGGTGACAGGGACGATGGCTACACCTTC
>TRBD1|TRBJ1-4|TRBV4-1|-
CASSPDGTGGAANEKLFF
TGCGCCAGCAGCCCGGATGGGACAGGGGGCGCGGCTAATGAAAAACTGTTTTTT
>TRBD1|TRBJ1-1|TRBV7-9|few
CASSRGQGAYTEAFF
TGTGCCAGCAGTCGAGGACAGGGGGCGTACACTGAAGCTTTCTTT
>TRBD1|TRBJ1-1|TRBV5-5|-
CASSEGTGGFRTEAFF
TGTGCCAGCAGCGAGGGGACAGGGGGCTTTCGCACTGAAGCTTTCTTT
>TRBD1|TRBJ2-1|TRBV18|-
CASSPPGQNYNEQFF
TGTGCCAGCTCGCCTCCGGGACAGAACTACAATGAGCAGTTCTTC
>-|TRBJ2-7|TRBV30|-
CAWSSPTSWALYEQYF
TGTGCCTGGAGCTCCCCGACCTCCTGGGCCCTCTACGAGCAGTACTTC
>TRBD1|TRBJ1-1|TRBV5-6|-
CASSEGGLPEAFF
TGTGCCAGCAGCGAAGGGGGCTTACCTGAAGCTTTCTTT
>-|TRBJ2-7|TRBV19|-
CASRKGVGLSYEQYF
TGTGCCAGTAGAAAAGGGGTAGGGCTTTCCTACGAGCAGTACTTC
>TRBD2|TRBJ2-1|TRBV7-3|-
CASSLSSGGRNEQFF
TGTGCCAGCAGCTTATCTAGCGGGGGGAGGAATGAGCAGTTCTTC
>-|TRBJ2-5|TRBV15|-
CATSRDSETQYF
TGTGCCACCAGCAGAGATAGTGAGACCCAGTACTTC
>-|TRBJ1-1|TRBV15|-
CATGEVTEAFF
TGTGCCACCGGGGAGGTGACTGAAGCTTTCTTT
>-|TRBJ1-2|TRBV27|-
CASRGALGYTF
TGTGCCAGCAGGGGGGCGCTGGGCTACACCTTC
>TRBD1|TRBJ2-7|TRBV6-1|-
CASSALGTGGEQYF
TGTGCCAGCAGTGCTTTAGGGACAGGTGGCGAGCAGTACTTC
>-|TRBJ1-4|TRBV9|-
CASSGGGNEKLFF
TGTGCCAGCAGCGGCGGGGGGAATGAAAAACTGTTTTTT
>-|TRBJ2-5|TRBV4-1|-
CASSQELAREETQYF
TGCGCCAGCAGCCAAGAATTGGCAAGGGAGGAGACCCAGTACTTC
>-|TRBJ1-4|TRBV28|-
CATLGATNEKLFF
TGTGCCACCCTAGGGGCAACTAATGAAAAACTGTTTTTT
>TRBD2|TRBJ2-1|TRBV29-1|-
CSVEDALGGDLGYNEQFF
TGCAGCGTTGAAGATGCCCTCGGGGGGGACCTAGGGTACAATGAGCAGTTCTTC
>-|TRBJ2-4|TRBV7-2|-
CASSSPYIQYF
TGTGCCAGCAGCTCCCCGTACATTCAGTACTTC
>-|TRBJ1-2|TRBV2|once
CASTAGPNYGYTF
TGTGCCAGCACCGCGGGGCCGAACTATGGCTACACCTTC
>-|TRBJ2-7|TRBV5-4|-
CASSLPGTYEQYF
TGTGCCAGCAGCTTGCCAGGGACCTACGAGCAGTACTTC
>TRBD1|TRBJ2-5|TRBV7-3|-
CASSLSGQGGETQYF
TGTGCCAGCAGCCTAAGTGGACAGGGCGGGGAGACCCAGTACTTC
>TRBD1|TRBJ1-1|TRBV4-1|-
CASSHLPGGASEAFF
TGCGCCAGCAGCCATCTTCCAGGGGGCGCGTCTGAAGCTTTCTTT
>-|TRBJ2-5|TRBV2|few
CASRQGETQYF
TGTGCCAGCCGGCAGGGAGAGACCCAGTACTTC
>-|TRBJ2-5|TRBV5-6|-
CASSLAGGEETQYF
TGTGCCAGCAGCTTGGCCGGGGGAGAAGAGACCCAGTACTTC
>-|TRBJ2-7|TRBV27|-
CASSYRRGEQYF
TGTGCCAGCAGTTATCGCAGGGGTGAGCAGTACTTC
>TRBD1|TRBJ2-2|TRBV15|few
CATSRILGTGSGELFF
TGTGCCACCAGCAGGATACTAGGGACAGGGTCCGGGGAGCTGTTTTTT
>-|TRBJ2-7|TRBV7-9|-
CASSSTTSRRYEQYF
TGTGCCAGCAGCTCAACGACTAGTCGCCGTTACGAGCAGTACTTC